This entry features one T cell receptor (beta chain) sequence. This specimen comes from a study of blood T cell repertoires in COVID-19. Some clones are missing from TCRdb's copy, which holds only in-frame ones; the method was immunoSEQ multiplex PCR. The data contain 150,000 to 200,000 clones, under 85% of them singletons. V lost 1 base to trimming and J lost 0 bases, with 6 bases between them. Germline V gene sequence: CDR1 SQVTM, CDR2 ANQGSEA. The length of the CDR3 is 14 residues. The sequencing sample was made of peripheral blood. The clonotype originates from a woman in her thirties or forties with acute or convalescent COVID-19. The rearrangement links TRBV29-1 to TRBJ2-2, with no clear D. CDR3 sequence: CSVEALANTGELFF. CDR3 nucleotide sequence: TGCAGCGTTGAAGCCCTAGCGAACACCGGGGAGCTGTTTTTT.